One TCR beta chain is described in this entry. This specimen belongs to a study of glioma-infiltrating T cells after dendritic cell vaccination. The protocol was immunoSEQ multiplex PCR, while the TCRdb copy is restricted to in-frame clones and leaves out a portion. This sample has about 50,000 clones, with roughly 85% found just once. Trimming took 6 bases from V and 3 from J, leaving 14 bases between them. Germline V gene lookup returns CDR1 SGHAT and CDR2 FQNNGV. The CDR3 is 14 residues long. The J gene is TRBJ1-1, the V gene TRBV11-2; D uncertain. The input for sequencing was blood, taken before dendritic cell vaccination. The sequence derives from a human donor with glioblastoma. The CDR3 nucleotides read TGTGCCAGCAGTCCCGGCGGGCGGGACACTGAAGCTTTCTTT. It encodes CASSPGGRDTEAFF.